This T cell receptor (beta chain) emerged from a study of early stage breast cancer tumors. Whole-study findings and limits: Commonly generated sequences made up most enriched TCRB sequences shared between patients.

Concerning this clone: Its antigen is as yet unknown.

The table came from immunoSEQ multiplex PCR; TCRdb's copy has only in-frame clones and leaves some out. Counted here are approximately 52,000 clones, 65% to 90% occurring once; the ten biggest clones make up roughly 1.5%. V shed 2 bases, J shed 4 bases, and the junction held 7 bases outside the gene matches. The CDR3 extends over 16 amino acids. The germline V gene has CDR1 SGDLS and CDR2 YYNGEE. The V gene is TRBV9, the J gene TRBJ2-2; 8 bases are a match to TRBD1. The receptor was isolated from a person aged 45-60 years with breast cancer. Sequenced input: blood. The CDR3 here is CASSVSGGAGTGELFF. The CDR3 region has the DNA TGTGCCAGCAGCGTCTCAGGGGGCGCAGGCACCGGGGAGCTGTTTTTT.